Listed below are T cell receptor beta chains from one sample, sequenced in a study of cytomegalovirus exposure and HLA in healthy donors. Profiled with immunoSEQ multiplex PCR; TCRdb holds only in-frame clones, not every one. In the table there are 150,000 to 200,000 clones, 80% of which are singletons. The sequencing input was PBMCs. The source is a man between 18 and 35 years old in good health and CMV-seropositive. Each CDR3 is given with its conserved first and last residue.

v_call	j_call	cdr3_aa
TRBV12-5	TRBJ2-7	CASGLGTGGQWEQYF
TRBV5-6	TRBJ2-7	CASTSWTGGYEQYF
TRBV12-5	TRBJ2-3	CASGLLFARADTQYF
TRBV5-6	TRBJ1-2	CASSSDSNYGYTF
TRBV5-1	TRBJ1-1	CASSLGRGRTEAFF
TRBV7-9	TRBJ2-7	CASSLAHRDEQYF
TRBV4-3	TRBJ2-1	CASSQEVAGVGEQFF
TRBV30	TRBJ1-1	CAWSSEAVGTEAFF
TRBV20-1	TRBJ1-2	CSARSSGYTF
TRBV29-1	TRBJ2-1	CSVRIASGSWNEQFF
TRBV28	TRBJ1-2	CASSLLGAQVTIGGYTF